This T cell receptor (beta chain) was observed in a study of cytomegalovirus exposure and HLA in healthy donors. Study in general: In a later analysis, it was reported that the 110 or so validation repertoires had been produced on the same platform as the roughly 650 repertoires belonging to the first cohort. Study-wide results and caveats: The investigators catalogued 150 to 200 TCR beta chains as cytomegalovirus-associated. According to a subsequent analysis, TCR clusters from the first cohort were inclined to appear together in the roughly 120 validation repertoires.

Sequencing used immunoSEQ multiplex PCR; TCRdb keeps in-frame clones, though not all of them. Of approximately 150,000 clones listed, approximately 84% are singletons. This clone appeared a single time. Its matching antigen is unknown. V was clipped by 2 bases and J by 5 bases; unmatched bases: 6. The germline CDR1 and CDR2 sequences are MNHNS and SASEGT. The CDR3 loop spans 15 amino acids. The rearrangement uses TRBV6-1 and TRBJ1-5; 7 nucleotides agree with TRBD1. Sequencing was carried out using PBMCs. This sequence was found in a young man in good health and CMV-seropositive. Here the CDR3 reads CASSESGGIDQPQHF. CDR3 in DNA: TGTGCCAGCAGTGAATCAGGGGGAATCGATCAGCCCCAGCATTTT.